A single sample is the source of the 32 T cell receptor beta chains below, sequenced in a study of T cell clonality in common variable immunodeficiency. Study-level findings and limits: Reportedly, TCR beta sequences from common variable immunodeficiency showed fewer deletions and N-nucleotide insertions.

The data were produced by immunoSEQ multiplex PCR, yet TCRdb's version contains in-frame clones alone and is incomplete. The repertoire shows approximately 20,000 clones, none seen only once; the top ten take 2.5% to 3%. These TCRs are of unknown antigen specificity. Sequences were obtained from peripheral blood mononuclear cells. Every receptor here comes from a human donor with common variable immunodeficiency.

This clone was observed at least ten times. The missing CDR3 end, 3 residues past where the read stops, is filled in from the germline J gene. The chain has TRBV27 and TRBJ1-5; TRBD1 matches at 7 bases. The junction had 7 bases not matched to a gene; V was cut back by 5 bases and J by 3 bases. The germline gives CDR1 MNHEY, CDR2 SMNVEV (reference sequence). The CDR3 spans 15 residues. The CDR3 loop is CASSLGDRYNQPQHF. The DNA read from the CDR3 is TGTGCCAGCAGTCTAGGGGACAGATACAATCAGCCC.

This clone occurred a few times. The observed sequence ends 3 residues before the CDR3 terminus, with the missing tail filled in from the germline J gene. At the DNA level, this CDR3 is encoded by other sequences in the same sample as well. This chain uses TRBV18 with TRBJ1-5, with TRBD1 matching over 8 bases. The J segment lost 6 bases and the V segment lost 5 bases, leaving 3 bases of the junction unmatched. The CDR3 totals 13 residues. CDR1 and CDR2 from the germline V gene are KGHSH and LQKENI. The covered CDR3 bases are TGTGCCAGCTCAAAGGACAGGGCTCAGCCC. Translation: CASSKDRAQP. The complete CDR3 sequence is CASSKDRAQPQHF.

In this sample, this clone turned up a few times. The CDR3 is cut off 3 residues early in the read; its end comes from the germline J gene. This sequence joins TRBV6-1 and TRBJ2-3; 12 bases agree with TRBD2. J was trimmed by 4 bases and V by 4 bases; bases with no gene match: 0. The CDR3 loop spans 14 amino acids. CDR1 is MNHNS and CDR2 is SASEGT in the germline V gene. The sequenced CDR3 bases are TGTGCCAGCAGTGGACTAGCGGGAGCAGATACG. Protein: CASSGLAGADT. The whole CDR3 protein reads CASSGLAGADTQYF.

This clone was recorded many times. CDR3 sequence: CASSLGATVQETQYF. The CDR3 DNA, read in part, is TGTGCCAGCAGCTTGGGAGCGACAGTCCAAGAGACC. The rearrangement uses TRBV7-9 and TRBJ2-5; D could derive from TRBD1 or TRBD2 (5 bases each). The DNA ends 3 residues before the CDR3 does, and the rest of the CDR3 is filled in from the germline J gene. The V gene's germline CDR1 is SEHNR and CDR2 FQNEAQ (reference sequence). With 3 bases removed from V and 1 base from J, the gap between germline ends came to 12 bases. This CDR3 is built from 15 residues.

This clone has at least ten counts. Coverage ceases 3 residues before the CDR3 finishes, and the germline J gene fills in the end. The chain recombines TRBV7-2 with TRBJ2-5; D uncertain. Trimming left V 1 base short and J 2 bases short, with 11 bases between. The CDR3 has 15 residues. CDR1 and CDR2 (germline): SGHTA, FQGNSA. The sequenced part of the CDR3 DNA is TGTGCCAGCAGCTTAGGTTCCCTAGTACAAGAGACC. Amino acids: CASSLGSLVQET. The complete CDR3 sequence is CASSLGSLVQETQYF.

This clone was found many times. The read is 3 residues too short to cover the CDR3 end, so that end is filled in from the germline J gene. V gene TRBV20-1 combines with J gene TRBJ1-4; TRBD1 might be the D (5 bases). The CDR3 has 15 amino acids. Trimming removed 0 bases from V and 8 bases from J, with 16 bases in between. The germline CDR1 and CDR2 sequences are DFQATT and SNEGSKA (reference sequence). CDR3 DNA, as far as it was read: TGCAGTGCTAGAGATCGTGGGCAGGGAGGGGAAAAA. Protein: CSARDRGQGGEK. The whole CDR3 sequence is CSARDRGQGGEKLFF.

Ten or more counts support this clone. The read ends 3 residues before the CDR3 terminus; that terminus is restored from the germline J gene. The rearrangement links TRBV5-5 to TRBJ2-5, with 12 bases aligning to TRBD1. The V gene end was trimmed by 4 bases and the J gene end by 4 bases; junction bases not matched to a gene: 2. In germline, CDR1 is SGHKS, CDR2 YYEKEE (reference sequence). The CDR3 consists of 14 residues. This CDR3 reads CASSGTGGGETQYF. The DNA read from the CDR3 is TGTGCCAGCAGCGGGACAGGGGGCGGAGAGACC.

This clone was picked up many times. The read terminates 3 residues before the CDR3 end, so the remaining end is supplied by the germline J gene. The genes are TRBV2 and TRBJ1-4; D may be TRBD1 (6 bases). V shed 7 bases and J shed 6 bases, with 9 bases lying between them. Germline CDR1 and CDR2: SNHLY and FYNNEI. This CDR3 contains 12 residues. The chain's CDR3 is CASKTGYEKLFF. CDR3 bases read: TGTGCCAGCAAAACAGGGTATGAAAAA.

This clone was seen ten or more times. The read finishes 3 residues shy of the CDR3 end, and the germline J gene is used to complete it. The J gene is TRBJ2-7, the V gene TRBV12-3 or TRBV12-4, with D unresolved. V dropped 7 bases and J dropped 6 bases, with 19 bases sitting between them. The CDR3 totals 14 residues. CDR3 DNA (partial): TGTGCCAGCACCCCCGATAGGGCTCTGGGCGAG. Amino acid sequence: CASTPDRALGE. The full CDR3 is CASTPDRALGEQYF.

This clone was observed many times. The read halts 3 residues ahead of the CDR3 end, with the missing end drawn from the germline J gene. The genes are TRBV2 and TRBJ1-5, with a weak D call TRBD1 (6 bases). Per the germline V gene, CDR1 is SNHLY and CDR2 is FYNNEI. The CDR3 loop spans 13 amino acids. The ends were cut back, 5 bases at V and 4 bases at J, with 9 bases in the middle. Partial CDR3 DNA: TGTGCCAGCAGTCGGACAGAGAATCAGCCC. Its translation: CASSRTENQP. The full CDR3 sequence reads CASSRTENQPQHF.

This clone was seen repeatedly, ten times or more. The CDR3 bases that were read are TGTGCCAGTAGTATCCTCCCGGGACAGGGGAGCTCCTACGAG. Its protein product is CASSILPGQGSSYE. The whole CDR3 sequence reads CASSILPGQGSSYEQYF. This sequence joins TRBV19 and TRBJ2-7; 10 nucleotides match TRBD1. The read finishes 3 residues shy of the CDR3 end, and the germline J gene is used to complete it. This CDR3 is 17 amino acids long. CDR1 is LNHDA, CDR2 SQIVND, per germline (reference sequence). J was trimmed by 0 bases and V by 3 bases; bases with no gene match: 8. The full variable domain, completed using reference TRBV19 and TRBJ2-7, is DGGITQSPKYLFRKEGQNVTLSCEQNLNHDAMYWYRQDPGQGLRLIYYSQIVNDFQKGDIAEGYSVSREKKESFPLTVTSAQKNPTAFYLCASSILPGQGSSYEQYFGPGTRLTVT.

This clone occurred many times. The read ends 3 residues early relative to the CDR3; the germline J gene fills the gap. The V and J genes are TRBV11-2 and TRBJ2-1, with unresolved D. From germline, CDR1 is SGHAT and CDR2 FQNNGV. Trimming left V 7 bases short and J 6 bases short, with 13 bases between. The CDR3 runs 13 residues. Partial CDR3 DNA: TGTGCCAGCACCCTTCGCGAAAGCAATGAG. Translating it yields CASTLRESNE. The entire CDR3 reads CASTLRESNEQFF.

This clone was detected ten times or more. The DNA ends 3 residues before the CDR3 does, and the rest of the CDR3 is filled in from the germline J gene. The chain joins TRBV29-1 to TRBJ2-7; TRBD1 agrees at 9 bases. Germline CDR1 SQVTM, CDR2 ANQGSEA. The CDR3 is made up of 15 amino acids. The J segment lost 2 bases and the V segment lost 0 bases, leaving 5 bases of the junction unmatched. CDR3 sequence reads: CSVEEGRQGAYEQYF. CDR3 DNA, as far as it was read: TGCAGCGTTGAAGAAGGCCGACAGGGGGCCTACGAG.

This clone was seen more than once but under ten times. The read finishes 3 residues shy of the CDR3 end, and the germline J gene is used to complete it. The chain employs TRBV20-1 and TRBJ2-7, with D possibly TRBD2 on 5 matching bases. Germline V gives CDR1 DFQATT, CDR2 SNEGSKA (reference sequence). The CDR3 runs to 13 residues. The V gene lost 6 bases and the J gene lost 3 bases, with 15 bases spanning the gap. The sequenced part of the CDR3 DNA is TGCAGTGCCCAACCTAGCACCCACTACGAG. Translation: CSAQPSTHYE. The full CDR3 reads CSAQPSTHYEQYF.

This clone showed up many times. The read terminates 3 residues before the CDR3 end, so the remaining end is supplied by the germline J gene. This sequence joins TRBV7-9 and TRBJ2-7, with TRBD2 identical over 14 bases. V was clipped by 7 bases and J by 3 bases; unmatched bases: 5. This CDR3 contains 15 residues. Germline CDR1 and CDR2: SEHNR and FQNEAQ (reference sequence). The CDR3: CASTGGLAGDYEQYF. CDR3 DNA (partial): TGTGCCAGCACGGGGGGACTAGCGGGAGACTACGAG.

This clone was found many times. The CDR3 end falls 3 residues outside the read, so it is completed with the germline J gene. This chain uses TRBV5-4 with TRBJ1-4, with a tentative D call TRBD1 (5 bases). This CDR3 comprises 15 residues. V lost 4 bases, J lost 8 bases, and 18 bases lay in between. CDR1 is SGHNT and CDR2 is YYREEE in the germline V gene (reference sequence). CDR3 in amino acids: CASSPSDRRGEKLFF. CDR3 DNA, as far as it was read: TGTGCCAGCAGCCCCTCGGATAGGCGGGGGGAAAAA.

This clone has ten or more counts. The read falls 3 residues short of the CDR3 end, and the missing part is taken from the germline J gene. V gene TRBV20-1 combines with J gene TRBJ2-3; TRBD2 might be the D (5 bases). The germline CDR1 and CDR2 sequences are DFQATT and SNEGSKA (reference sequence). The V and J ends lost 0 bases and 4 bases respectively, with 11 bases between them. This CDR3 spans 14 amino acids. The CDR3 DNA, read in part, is TGCAGTGCTAGAGATGGCGTGCGGGCAGATACG. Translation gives CSARDGVRADT. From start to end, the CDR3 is CSARDGVRADTQYF.

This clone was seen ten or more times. CDR3 DNA, as far as it was read: TGTGCCAGCAGTACTGACGGGGTCCGGGATCAGCCC. Protein product: CASSTDGVRDQP. The complete CDR3 reads CASSTDGVRDQPQHF. J is TRBJ1-5 and V is TRBV2; D ambiguous. The CDR3 extends 3 residues past the end of the read, so its final part is completed from the germline J gene. Germline loops: CDR1 SNHLY, CDR2 FYNNEI. This CDR3 region has 15 residues. Trimming took off 5 bases at V and 5 bases at J, with 16 bases between the two ends.

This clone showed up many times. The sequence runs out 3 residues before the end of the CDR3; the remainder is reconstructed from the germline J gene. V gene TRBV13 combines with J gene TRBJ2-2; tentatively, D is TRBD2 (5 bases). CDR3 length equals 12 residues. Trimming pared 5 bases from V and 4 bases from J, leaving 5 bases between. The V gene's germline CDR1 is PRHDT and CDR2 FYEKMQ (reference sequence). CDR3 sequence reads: CASSRGTGELFF. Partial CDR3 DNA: TGTGCCAGCAGCCGGGGCACCGGGGAG.

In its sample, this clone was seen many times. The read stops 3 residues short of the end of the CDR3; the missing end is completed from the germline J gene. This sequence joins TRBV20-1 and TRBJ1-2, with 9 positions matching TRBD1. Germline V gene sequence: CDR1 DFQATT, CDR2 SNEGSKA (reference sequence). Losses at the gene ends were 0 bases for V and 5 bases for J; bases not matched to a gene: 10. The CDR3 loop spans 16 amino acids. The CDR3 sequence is CSARDRLDGQGYGYTF. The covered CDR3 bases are TGCAGTGCTAGAGATCGGCTGGACGGACAGGGGTATGGC.

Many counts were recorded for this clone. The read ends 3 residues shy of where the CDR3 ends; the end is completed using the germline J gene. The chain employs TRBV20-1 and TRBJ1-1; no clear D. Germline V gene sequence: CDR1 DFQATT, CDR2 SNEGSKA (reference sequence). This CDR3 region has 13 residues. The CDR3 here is CSAKPHQDLSAFF. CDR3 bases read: TGCAGTGCTAAACCCCATCAGGACTTGTCA.

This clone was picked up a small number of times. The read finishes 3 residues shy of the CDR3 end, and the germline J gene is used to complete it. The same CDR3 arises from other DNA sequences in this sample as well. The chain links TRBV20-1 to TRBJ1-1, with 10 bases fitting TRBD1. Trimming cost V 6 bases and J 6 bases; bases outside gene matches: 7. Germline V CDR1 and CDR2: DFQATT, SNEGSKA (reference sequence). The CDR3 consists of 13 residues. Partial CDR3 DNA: TGCAGTGCCTTACCGGGACAGGGGTCTGAA. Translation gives CSALPGQGSE. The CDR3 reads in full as CSALPGQGSEAFF.

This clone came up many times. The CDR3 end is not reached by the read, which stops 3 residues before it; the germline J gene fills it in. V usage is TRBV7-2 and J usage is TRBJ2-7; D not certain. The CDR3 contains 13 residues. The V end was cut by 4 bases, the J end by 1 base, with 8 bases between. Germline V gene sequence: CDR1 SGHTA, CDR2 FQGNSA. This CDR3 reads CASSWSESYEQYF. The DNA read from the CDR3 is TGTGCCAGCAGCTGGAGCGAATCCTACGAG.

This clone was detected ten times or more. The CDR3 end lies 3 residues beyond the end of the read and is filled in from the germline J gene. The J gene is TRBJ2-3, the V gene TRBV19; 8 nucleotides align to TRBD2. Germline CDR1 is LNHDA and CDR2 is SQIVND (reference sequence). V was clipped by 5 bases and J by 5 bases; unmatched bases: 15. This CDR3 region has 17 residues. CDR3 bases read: TGTGCCAGTAGTCTCCAGGATAGCGGGATCTATGGAGATACG. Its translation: CASSLQDSGIYGDT. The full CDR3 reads CASSLQDSGIYGDTQYF.

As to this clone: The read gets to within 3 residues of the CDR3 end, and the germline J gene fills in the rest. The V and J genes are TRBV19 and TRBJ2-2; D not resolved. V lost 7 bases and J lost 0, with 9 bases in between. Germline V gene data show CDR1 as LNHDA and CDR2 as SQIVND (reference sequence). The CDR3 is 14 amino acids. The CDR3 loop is CASTGDPNTGELFF. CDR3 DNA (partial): TGTGCCAGTACCGGTGATCCGAACACCGGGGAG.

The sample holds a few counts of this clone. The CDR3 bases that were read are TGCGCCAGCAGTGCTGTTGGACAGGGCAATCAGCCC. Amino acid sequence: CASSAVGQGNQP. The whole CDR3 is CASSAVGQGNQPQHF. The chain uses TRBV10-2 and TRBJ1-5, with 7 bases lining up with TRBD1. From the germline J gene comes the end of the CDR3, since the read stops 3 residues before it. V shed 4 bases, J shed 2 bases, and the junction held 5 bases outside the gene matches. Looked up from germline, CDR1 is WSHSY and CDR2 is SAAADI. The CDR3 spans 15 residues.

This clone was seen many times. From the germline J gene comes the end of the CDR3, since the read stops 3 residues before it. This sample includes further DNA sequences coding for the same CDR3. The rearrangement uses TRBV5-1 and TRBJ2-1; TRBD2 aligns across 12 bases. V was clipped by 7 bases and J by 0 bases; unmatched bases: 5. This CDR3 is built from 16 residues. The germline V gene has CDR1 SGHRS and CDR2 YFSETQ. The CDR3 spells CASSLTSGSSYNEQFF. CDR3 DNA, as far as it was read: TGCGCCAGCTCTCTGACTAGCGGGAGCTCCTACAATGAG.

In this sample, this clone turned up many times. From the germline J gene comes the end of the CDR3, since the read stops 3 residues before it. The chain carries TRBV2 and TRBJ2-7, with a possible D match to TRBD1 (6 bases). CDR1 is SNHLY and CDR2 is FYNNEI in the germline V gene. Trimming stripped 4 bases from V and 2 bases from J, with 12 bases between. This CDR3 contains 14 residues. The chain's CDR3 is CASSGGQRPYEQYF. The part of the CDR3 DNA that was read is TGTGCCAGCAGTGGCGGACAGAGACCCTACGAG.

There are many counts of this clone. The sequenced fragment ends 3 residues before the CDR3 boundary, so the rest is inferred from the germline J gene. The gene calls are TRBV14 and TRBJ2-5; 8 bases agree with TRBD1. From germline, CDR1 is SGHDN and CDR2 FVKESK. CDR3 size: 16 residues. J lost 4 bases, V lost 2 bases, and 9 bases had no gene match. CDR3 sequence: CASSQNGQGIRETQYF. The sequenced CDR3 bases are TGTGCCAGCAGCCAAAATGGACAGGGCATACGAGAGACC.

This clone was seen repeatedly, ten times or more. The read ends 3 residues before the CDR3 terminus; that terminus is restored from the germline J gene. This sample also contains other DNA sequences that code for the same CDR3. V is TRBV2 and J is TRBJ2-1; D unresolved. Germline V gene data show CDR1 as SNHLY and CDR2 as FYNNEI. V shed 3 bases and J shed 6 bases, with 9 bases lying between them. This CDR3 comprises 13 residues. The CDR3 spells CASSEAERNEQFF. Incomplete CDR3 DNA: TGTGCCAGCAGTGAGGCTGAGCGCAATGAG.

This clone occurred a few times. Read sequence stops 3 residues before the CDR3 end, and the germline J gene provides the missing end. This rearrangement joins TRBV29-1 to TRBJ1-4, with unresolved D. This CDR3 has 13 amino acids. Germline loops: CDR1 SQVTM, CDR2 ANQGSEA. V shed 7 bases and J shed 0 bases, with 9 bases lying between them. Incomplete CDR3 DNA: TGCAGCGCACATGGTGCAACTAATGAAAAA. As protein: CSAHGATNEK. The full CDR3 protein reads CSAHGATNEKLFF. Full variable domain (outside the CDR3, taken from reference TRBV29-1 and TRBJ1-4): SAVISQKPSRDICQRGTSLTIQCQVDSQVTMMFWYRQQPGQSLTLIATANQGSEATYESGFVIDKFPISRPNLTFSTLTVSNMSPEDSSIYLCSAHGATNEKLFFGSGTQLSVL.

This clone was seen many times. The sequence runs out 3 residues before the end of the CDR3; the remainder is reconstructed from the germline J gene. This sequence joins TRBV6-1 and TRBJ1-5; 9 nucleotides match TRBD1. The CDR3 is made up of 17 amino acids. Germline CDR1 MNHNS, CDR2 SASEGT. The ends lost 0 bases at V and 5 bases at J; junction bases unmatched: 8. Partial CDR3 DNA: TGTGCCAGCAGTGAAGCGTTAGGACAGGGGATCTATCAGCCC. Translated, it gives CASSEALGQGIYQP. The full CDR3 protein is CASSEALGQGIYQPQHF.